This TCR beta chain originates from a study of blood T cell repertoires in COVID-19. On the study more broadly: Samples came from the United States, Italy and Spain, spanning acute and convalescent COVID-19. T cells, B-cell-depleted T cells, or PBMCs supplied cDNA or gDNA.

How the authors handled the data: Estimated nucleated cell counts came from reference gene primer amplification. Generated by immunoSEQ multiplex PCR, the TCRdb table keeps only in-frame clones and is missing some. V, J and clone size derive from that table, while D and trimming were established from the DNA sequence. The sample shows roughly 87,000 clones, about four fifths of them seen only once. V dropped 6 bases and J dropped 3; count of bases not matched to a gene: 9. CDR3 length equals 15 residues. Germline assignment: CDR1 MNHEY and CDR2 SVGAGI. Sequences were obtained from peripheral blood. The chain links TRBV6-5 to TRBJ2-7, with 9 bases fitting TRBD1. The TCR comes from a woman aged 70-85 years with acute or convalescent COVID-19. The CDR3 here is CASRPLGTGRYEQYF. The DNA of the CDR3 is TGTGCCAGCAGACCACTCGGGACAGGGCGCTACGAGCAGTACTTC.